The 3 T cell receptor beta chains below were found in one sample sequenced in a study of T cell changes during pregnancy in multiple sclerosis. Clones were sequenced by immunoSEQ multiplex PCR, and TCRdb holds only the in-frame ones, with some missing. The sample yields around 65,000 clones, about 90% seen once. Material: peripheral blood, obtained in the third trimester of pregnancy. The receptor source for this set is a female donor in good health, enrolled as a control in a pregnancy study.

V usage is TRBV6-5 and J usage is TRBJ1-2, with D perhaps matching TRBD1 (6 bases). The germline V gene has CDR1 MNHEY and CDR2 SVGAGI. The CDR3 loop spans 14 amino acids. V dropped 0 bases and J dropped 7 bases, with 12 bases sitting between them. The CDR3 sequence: CASSYSTGLGGYTF. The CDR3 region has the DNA TGTGCCAGCAGTTACTCTACAGGGTTAGGTGGCTACACCTTC.

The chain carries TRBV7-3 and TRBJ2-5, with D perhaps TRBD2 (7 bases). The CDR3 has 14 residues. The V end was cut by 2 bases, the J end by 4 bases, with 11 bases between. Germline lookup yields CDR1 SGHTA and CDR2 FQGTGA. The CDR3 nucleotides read TGTGCCAGCAGCTTAGGGGGGGCGCGAGAGACCCAGTACTTC. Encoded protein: CASSLGGARETQYF.

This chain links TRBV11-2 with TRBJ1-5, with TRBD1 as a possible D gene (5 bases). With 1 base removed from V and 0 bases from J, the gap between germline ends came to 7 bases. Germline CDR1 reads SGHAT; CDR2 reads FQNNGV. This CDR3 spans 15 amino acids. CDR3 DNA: TGTGCCAGCAGCTTAGGCGGGACTAGCAATCAGCCCCAGCATTTT. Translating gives CASSLGGTSNQPQHF.